Shown below are 5 T cell receptor beta chains from a single sample sequenced in a study of T cells in Graves' hyperthyroidism and ophthalmopathy (dated by TCRdb to about 2019). Library generation was performed with multiplex PCR. This sample was sequenced with an Illumina HiSeq 2000. TCR beta CDR3 regions were amplified from RNA transcripts. The TCR CDR3 was subjected to a first round of RT-PCR using the HTBI primer set and the Qiagen OneStep RT-PCR kit. The public sequencing data were trimmed at Q25 with fastp and processed into clonotypes with MiXCR by TCRdb, which kept only in-frame beta chains. Rows merge per CDR3 protein into single entries with the most common DNA and genes. The sample yields hundreds of thousands of distinct CDR3 sequences; roughly 50% were counted once. About 8.2% of the sample is in the top ten clones. What was sequenced was peripheral blood or thyroid tissue (not recorded which). The receptor source for this set is a woman aged 18-29 years with Graves' hyperthyroidism. Donor details come from another sample of the same person, matched by shared clones.

The chain recombines TRBV5-5 with TRBJ2-5; 9 nucleotides match TRBD2. The CDR3 runs 14 residues. V lost 6 bases to trimming and J lost 5 bases; unmatched junction nucleotides: 8. Germline V gene sequence: CDR1 SGHKS, CDR2 YYEKEE (reference sequence). DNA for the CDR3: TGTGCCAGCACAGCGGGAGGACGGTGGGAGACCCAGTACTTC. This gives the protein CASTAGGRWETQYF.

The gene calls are TRBV7-8 and TRBJ2-7, with 11 bases matching TRBD2. The CDR3 contains 15 residues. Germline trimming cut 6 bases from V and 3 bases from J; bases unmatched to any gene: 7. The germline V gene has CDR1 SGHVS and CDR2 FQNEAQ. CDR3 coding DNA: TGTGCCAGCAGGGACCCTAGCGGGAGGTACTACGAGCAGTACTTC. This gives the protein CASRDPSGRYYEQYF. The full variable domain, with the rest looked up from reference TRBV7-8 and TRBJ2-7, is GAGVSQSPRYKVAKRGQDVALRCDPISGHVSLFWYQQALGQGPEFLTYFQNEAQLDKSGLPSDRFFAERPEGSVSTLKIQRTQQEDSAVYLCASRDPSGRYYEQYFGPGTRLTVT.

Only a few counts were recorded for this clonotype. The J gene is TRBJ2-7, the V gene TRBV12-3 or TRBV12-4; D is uncertain. The CDR3 contains 15 residues. V was shortened by 5 bases and J by 0 bases, with 14 bases between the two germline ends. This chain's CDR3 is CASSISGLTSYEQYF. As DNA, the CDR3 is TGTGCCAGCAGTATCTCGGGCCTTACCTCCTACGAGCAGTACTTC.

This sequence joins TRBV7-9 and TRBJ2-7; D gene uncertain. The germline V gene has CDR1 SEHNR and CDR2 FQNEAQ (reference sequence). This CDR3 has 14 amino acids. The germline V and J ends were trimmed by 3 bases and 2 bases, with 11 bases remaining between them. CDR3 residues: CASSFMGRPYEQYF. Here the CDR3 DNA reads TGTGCCAGCAGCTTTATGGGCAGGCCCTACGAGCAGTACTTC.

In this sample, this clonotype turned up many times. The rearrangement joins TRBV29-1 to TRBJ2-5, with 7 bases fitting TRBD1. V lost 4 bases and J lost 6; bases outside the gene matches: 5. The germline V gene encodes CDR1 SQVTM and CDR2 ANQGSEA. The CDR3 spans 12 residues. CDR3 protein: CSVGWTGQTQYF. In nucleotides, the CDR3 is TGCAGCGTTGGGTGGACAGGACAGACCCAGTACTTC.